The 7 T cell receptor beta chains presented below share a single source sample, sequenced in a study of blood T cell repertoires in COVID-19. Data came from immunoSEQ multiplex PCR; TCRdb stores just in-frame clones and leaves some out. Of roughly 70,000 clones listed, over 70% were seen once; the top ten hold around 20%. The sample consisted of peripheral blood. The receptors originated from a man in his sixties with acute or convalescent COVID-19.

The chain uses TRBV4-1 and TRBJ2-1, with TRBD2 identical over 8 bases. CDR3 size: 19 residues. Looked up from germline, CDR1 is MGHRA and CDR2 is YSYEKL. The ends lost 3 bases at V and 0 bases at J; junction bases unmatched: 13. The CDR3 DNA reads TGCGCCAGCAGCCATGCCGGGGCTAGCGGGCGCCGCTCCTACAATGAGCAGTTCTTC. It codes for CASSHAGASGRRSYNEQFF.

The chain combines TRBV18 with TRBJ1-6, with no clear D. The CDR3 length is 15 residues. The V end was cut by 3 bases, the J end by 9 bases, with 15 bases between. Per germline, CDR1 KGHSH and CDR2 LQKENI. The CDR3 region has the DNA TGTGCCAGCTCACCGGTTGCCGAGCGTCTTTCACCCCTCCACTTT. Amino acids: CASSPVAERLSPLHF. Drawing the rest from reference TRBV18 and TRBJ1-6, the complete variable domain is NAGVMQNPRHLVRRRGQEARLRCSPMKGHSHVYWYRQLPEEGLKFMVYLQKENIIDESGMPKERFSAEFPKEGPSILRIQQVVRGDSAAYFCASSPVAERLSPLHFGNGTRLTVT.

This clone was observed a handful of times. The V and J genes are TRBV9 and TRBJ2-5, with TRBD2 matching 11 bases. The germline CDR1 and CDR2 sequences are SGDLS and YYNGEE. V dropped 4 bases and J dropped 7; count of bases not matched to a gene: 6. This CDR3 is 14 amino acids long. CDR3 in amino acids: CASSPRLAGSTQYF. DNA for the CDR3: TGTGCCAGCAGCCCCAGACTAGCGGGGTCGACCCAGTACTTC.

This clone occurred many times. The chain carries TRBV30 and TRBJ1-1, with no clear D. CDR1 is GTSNPN and CDR2 is SVGIG in the germline V gene (reference sequence). The CDR3 runs to 11 residues. V was trimmed by 6 bases and J by 1 base, leaving 6 bases between them. The CDR3 nucleotides are TGTGCCTGTGAGAGGAACACTGAAGCTTTCTTT. Protein product: CACERNTEAFF.

V gene TRBV7-9 combines with J gene TRBJ1-2; tentative D call: TRBD1 (6 bases). CDR1 and CDR2 (germline): SEHNR, FQNEAQ (reference sequence). The CDR3 spans 13 residues. Trimming left V 7 bases short and J 4 bases short, with 13 bases between. The CDR3 DNA sequence: TGTGCCAGCACTTCGGACAGCCTCTATGGCTACACCTTC. Translating gives CASTSDSLYGYTF.

V is TRBV6-1 and J is TRBJ2-5; TRBD2 matches 8 bases. The ends lost 3 bases at V and 6 bases at J; junction bases unmatched: 6. The CDR3 has 14 residues. From germline, CDR1 is MNHNS and CDR2 SASEGT. In nucleotides, the CDR3 is TGTGCCAGCAGTGAGACGGAGCGGGGGAAGACCCAGTACTTC. Protein: CASSETERGKTQYF.

The genes are TRBV19 and TRBJ1-1; the match to TRBD1 covers 9 bases. Germline V gene lookup returns CDR1 LNHDA and CDR2 SQIVND (reference sequence). Losses at the gene ends were 5 bases for V and 2 bases for J; bases not matched to a gene: 6. The CDR3 has 15 residues. The CDR3 here is CASSLPGQGNTEAFF. In DNA, the CDR3 is TGTGCCAGTAGTTTGCCGGGACAGGGCAACACTGAAGCTTTCTTT.